Shown below are 8 T cell receptor beta chains from a single sample sequenced in a study of CXCR3-negative and CXCR3-positive naive CD8 T cells. Notes on the study in general: For CXCR3-positive naive cells, TRB CDR3s were more hydrophobic than those of CXCR3-negative naive cells.

These receptors lack a known antigen. With UMI labels, 5' RACE was used to prepare the TRB cDNA libraries. TCRdb reprocessed the 5' RACE reads, keeping one entry per CDR3 protein, no DNA. The data include 130,000 to 150,000 distinct CDR3 sequences; the top ten clones carry roughly 0.28%. The sequencing input was naive CXCR3+ CD8+ T cells from blood. The subset is: CD45RO-CCR7+CD27+CD95- naive CD8+ T cells expressing CXCR3 (TNR3+). Source of these receptors: a human donor in good health. Some clones in this sample may be carry-over from other donors' samples.

The rearrangement joins TRBV5-1 to TRBJ2-1; the TCRdb D gene call, TRBD2, has no DNA to confirm it. This CDR3 contains 17 residues. Germline CDR1 reads SGHRS; CDR2 reads YFSETQ. CDR3 amino acids: CASSLSGGGLPYNEQFF.

The chain recombines TRBV12-3 or TRBV12-4 with TRBJ2-7; TCRdb's D call of TRBD2 is untestable without DNA. The CDR3 sequence is 14 residues long. The CDR3 loop reads CASTHGTSSYEQYF.

The rearrangement joins TRBV6-4 to TRBJ2-4; TCRdb names TRBD1, which stays unverified in the absence of DNA. The CDR3 loop spans 12 amino acids. Germline lookup yields CDR1 MRHNA and CDR2 SNTAGT. CDR3 sequence: CAGGEVKNIQYF.

The chain has TRBV14 and TRBJ1-1. Germline V lookup: CDR1 SGHDN, CDR2 FVKESK. The CDR3 runs 13 residues. CDR3 protein: CASSQVPVAEAFF.

V is TRBV28 and J is TRBJ2-5; TCRdb proposes TRBD2, but this gene call is untestable without DNA. Germline V gene lookup returns CDR1 MDHEN and CDR2 SYDVKM. CDR3 length: 15 amino acids. CDR3: CASSSPEEGQETQYF.

The chain combines TRBV29-1 with TRBJ2-1. The CDR3 has 16 amino acids. CDR1 is SQVTM and CDR2 is ANQGSEA in the germline V gene. CDR3 residues: CSVDPSLEGSYNEQFF.

The chain joins TRBV25-1 to TRBJ2-1; checking the TCRdb D call of TRBD2 is not possible without DNA. This CDR3 has 15 residues. Germline V CDR1 and CDR2: MGHDK, SYGVNS. CDR3 sequence: CASSPGEGANNEQFF.

J is TRBJ2-7 and V is TRBV2; TCRdb indicates TRBD1, and absent DNA this call remains unverified. The germline gives CDR1 SNHLY, CDR2 FYNNEI. The CDR3 spans 16 residues. CDR3 in amino acids: CASSGIDRIQPYEQYF. Full variable domain (outside the CDR3, taken from reference TRBV2 and TRBJ2-7): EPEVTQTPSHQVTQMGQEVILRCVPISNHLYFYWYRQILGQKVEFLVSFYNNEISEKSEIFDDQFSVERPDGSNFTLKIRSTKLEDSAMYFCASSGIDRIQPYEQYFGPGTRLTVT.